One TCR beta chain is described in this entry. The clone's antigen remains unknown. No much larger clone exists at a distance of one base, and base qualities are not known. The data were taken from a study of T cell responses to AZD1222 COVID-19 vaccine (dated by TCRdb to the early 2020s). Some background on the complete study: TCR sequencing was performed for about 240 trial participants, of whom some 200 were given two doses of AZD1222 and some 26 were given two doses of MenACWY control vaccine. Trial participants were enrolled by age into subgroups of 18-55, 56-69 and 70-plus years, and around 150, 28 and 57 TCR-sequenced participants, respectively, were included in these subgroups. Overall study results and their limits: A significant rise in spike-specific TCR breadth and depth was observed after two AZD1222 doses relative to day 0 and relative to MenACWY recipients. No day 14 peak-response samples were available, so repertoires were characterized only after the peak T cell response. In the small 56-69-year group, the increase in depth fell short of significance, most likely because of low power. CD4 TCRs associated with the vaccine covered the entire spike protein, and the dominant responses were in regions 160-218 and 743-854. Conclusions about previously exposed vaccinees are limited because only five to seven AZD1222 recipients were SARS-CoV-2 seropositive at baseline. Participants were mostly white British, with more females than males. The authors suggested clonal diversity may have been underestimated. Reportedly, almost half of the unique spike-specific TCRs recognized epitopes lying outside the regions that are mutated in the B.1.351 and B.1.1.7 variants.

Sample time point, as interpreted from the label and publication: about 28 days (+/-7) after the second vaccine dose. AZD1222 recipients with second doses at about 4 weeks or about 12 weeks were pooled, because spike-specific TCR depth and breadth did not differ between schedules. Samples from vaccinated people were obtained from the UK trials COV001 and COV002, which included a single-blind randomized controlled phase 2/3 trial of AZD1222 (ChAdOx1 nCoV-19) in healthy adults. For TCRbeta chain sequencing, PBMC samples were collected from trial participants at day 0 and at day 28 after the second dose. The CDR3 regions of human TCRbeta chains were analyzed by immunosequencing. The paper's data handling went like this. Repertoire TCRs were checked for matches against a reference library of SARS-CoV-2-specific TCRs that had been generated using the MIRA antigen-specificity platform. Breadth was defined as the fraction of unique TCRs that were SARS-CoV-2-associated. Depth was defined as the fraction of total T cells that were SARS-CoV-2-associated. Using the MIRA data, each spike-specific TCR was mapped to the spike region that the TCR reacts to and placed in a CD4 or CD8 class. Log10-transformed breadth and depth values were compared by one-way ANOVA with Sidak's multiple comparisons tests. Held by TCRdb, this immuneACCESS table contains in-frame sequences only and omits some clones. Under half of the omission traces to an unresolved V gene where checked; the cause of the rest is unknown. The V and J calls and the clone size are those of that table, but D and trimming were determined from the DNA. The sample includes 110,000 or so clones, with 70% to 90% observed a single time. The ten biggest clones cover less than 4% of the sample.

Counted from cysteine to phenylalanine, this CDR3 has 16 amino acids. Just CDR3 DNA is preserved here, 48 bases in frame from base 1. The germline V gene supplies CDR1 LGHNA and CDR2 YNFKEQ. V loses 3 bases, J loses 7 bases, and the germline ends lie 16 bases apart. The chain links TRBV4-2 with TRBJ1-6, with no confidently assigned D gene. This TCR came from an adult who received the AZD1222 COVID-19 vaccine. The starting material was peripheral blood, obtained 28 days after the second AZD1222 dose. The CDR3 here reads CASSHGSIQDNSPLHF. Read as DNA, the sequence is TGTGCCAGCAGCCACGGGTCCATCCAGGACAATTCACCCCTCCACTTT.